This T cell receptor beta chain was retrieved from a study of T cell responses to AZD1222 COVID-19 vaccine. Here immunoSEQ multiplex PCR was the method, and the copy in TCRdb shows in-frame clones only, minus some. The sample has 140,000 to 150,000 clones; less than 95% are singletons. This CDR3 is built from 14 residues. Trimming cost V 3 bases and J 2 bases, with 9 bases left between them. Germline V gene sequence: CDR1 LGHNA, CDR2 YSLEER. Whole-study results and caveats: Dominant at 160-218 and 743-854, vaccine-associated CD4 TCRs also spanned spike. When two AZD1222 doses had been given, Spike-specific TCR breadth and depth rose.

Points on this clone: Its antigen is unidentified.

The receptor was isolated from an adult who received the MenACWY meningococcal vaccine as a control. The chain couples TRBV4-3 to TRBJ2-3; D gene unclear. The sample was peripheral blood, taken 28 days after the second dose of the MenACWY control vaccine. DNA of the CDR3: TGCGCCAGCAGCCAGCTGCCTCTCACAGATACGCAGTATTTT. Translated, it gives CASSQLPLTDTQYF.